This T cell receptor (beta chain) was captured in a study of blood T cell repertoires in COVID-19. Trimming cost V 5 bases and J 1 base; bases outside gene matches: 6. Germline CDR1 is MNHEY and CDR2 is SVGEGT. This CDR3 contains 17 residues. The authors' processing: Estimation of nucleated cell counts relied on the amplification of reference gene primers. Data came from immunoSEQ multiplex PCR; TCRdb stores just in-frame clones and leaves some out. The DNA gave D and trimming, while V, J and clone size come from that table. Counted here are approximately 200,000 clones, 84% occurring once; the ten biggest clones make up 2% to 2.5%.

The source is a woman in her sixties with acute or convalescent COVID-19. This chain connects TRBV6-2 or TRBV6-3 to TRBJ2-2, with 11 bases aligning to TRBD2. The sample consisted of peripheral blood. The CDR3 is CASSNRLAGMNTGELFF. In DNA, the CDR3 is TGTGCCAGCAGTAATCGACTAGCGGGGATGAACACCGGGGAGCTGTTTTTT.